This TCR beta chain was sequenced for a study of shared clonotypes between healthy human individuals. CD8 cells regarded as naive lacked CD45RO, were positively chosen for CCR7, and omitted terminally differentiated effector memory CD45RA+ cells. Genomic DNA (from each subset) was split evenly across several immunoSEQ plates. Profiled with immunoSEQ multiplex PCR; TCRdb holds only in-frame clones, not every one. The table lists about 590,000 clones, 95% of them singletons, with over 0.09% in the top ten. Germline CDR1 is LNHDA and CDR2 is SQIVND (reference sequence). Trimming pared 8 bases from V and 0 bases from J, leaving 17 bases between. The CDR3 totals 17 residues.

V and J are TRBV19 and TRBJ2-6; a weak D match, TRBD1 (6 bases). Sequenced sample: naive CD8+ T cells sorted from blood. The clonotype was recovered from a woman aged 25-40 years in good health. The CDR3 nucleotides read TGTGCCAGTGAGGGGGAGCCCTGGGCCTCTGGGGCCAACGTCCTGACTTTC. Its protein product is CASEGEPWASGANVLTF. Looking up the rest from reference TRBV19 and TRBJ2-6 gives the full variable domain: DGGITQSPKYLFRKEGQNVTLSCEQNLNHDAMYWYRQDPGQGLRLIYYSQIVNDFQKGDIAEGYSVSREKKESFPLTVTSAQKNPTAFYLCASEGEPWASGANVLTFGAGSRLTVL.